Listed below are T cell receptor beta chains from one sample, sequenced in a study of identical twins. TCRdb processed the 5' RACE reads anew with MiXCR; each CDR3 protein has one entry. The sample shows 450,000 or so distinct CDR3 sequences, 14% of them seen only once. This same sample was also part of a study on yellow fever vaccine responses in identical twins.

The specimen sequenced was CD4+ T cells sorted from blood. Receptors were obtained from a woman between 18 and 29 years old in good health. Each CDR3 is given with its conserved first and last residue. D genes are given only for firm matches. Rows may omit the clone size; those that give it use once, few, many or a size class.

d_call	v_call	clone_size	j_call	cdr3_aa	cdr3_nt
TRBD2	TRBV18	-	TRBJ2-5	CASSPPRLAGAQETQYF	TGTGCCAGCTCACCACCAAGGCTAGCGGGTGCCCAAGAGACCCAGTACTTC
TRBD2	TRBV29-1	-	TRBJ2-3	CSVGASGGLGTDTQYF	TGCAGCGTGGGGGCTAGCGGGGGACTGGGGACAGATACGCAGTATTTT
-	TRBV12-3/TRBV12-4	few	TRBJ2-5	CASSYETPGTPGEETQYF	TGTGCCAGCAGTTATGAAACACCCGGGACCCCGGGGGAAGAGACCCAGTACTTC
TRBD1	TRBV5-1	many	TRBJ2-1	CASSRDSSYNEQFF	TGTGCCAGCAGCCGGGACAGCTCCTACAATGAGCAGTTCTTC
TRBD1	TRBV28	-	TRBJ1-1	CASRPPGQGGTEAFF	TGTGCCAGCAGACCACCGGGACAGGGGGGTACTGAAGCTTTCTTT
TRBD2	TRBV5-1	-	TRBJ2-7	CASSSPTSGSYEQYF	TGCGCCAGCAGCTCCCCAACTAGCGGCTCCTACGAGCAGTACTTC
-	TRBV25-1	-	TRBJ2-2	CASSGVITGELFF	TGTGCCAGCAGTGGCGTTATCACCGGGGAGCTGTTTTTT
-	TRBV4-3	-	TRBJ2-1	CASSQDPVPLLFF	TGCGCCAGCAGCCAAGATCCGGTACCCCTACTGTTCTTC
-	TRBV3-1	-	TRBJ2-3	CATGPLRDLTDTQYF	TGTGCCACCGGCCCCCTGCGGGACCTTACAGATACGCAGTATTTT
-	TRBV12-3/TRBV12-4	-	TRBJ2-4	CASSFQGAKNIQYF	TGTGCCAGCAGTTTCCAGGGGGCCAAAAACATTCAGTACTTC
-	TRBV7-9	-	TRBJ2-4	CASSLARTTNIQYF	TGTGCCAGCAGCTTAGCGCGGACAACAAACATTCAGTACTTC
-	TRBV29-1	few	TRBJ1-1	CSVEEGNEPEAFF	TGCAGCGTTGAAGAGGGGAATGAACCTGAAGCTTTCTTT
-	TRBV6-2/TRBV6-3	-	TRBJ1-1	CASRGSPNTEAFF	TGTGCCAGTAGAGGATCTCCGAACACTGAAGCTTTCTTT
-	TRBV5-1	once	TRBJ2-7	CASSHNGGRGEQYF	TGCGCCAGCAGCCACAACGGGGGGCGAGGCGAGCAGTACTTC
TRBD1	TRBV14	-	TRBJ2-7	CASSQPGQAPYEQYF	TGTGCCAGCAGCCAGCCGGGACAGGCACCCTACGAGCAGTACTTC
-	TRBV28	-	TRBJ2-7	CASRWTSGPSEQYF	TGTGCCAGCAGATGGACGTCGGGCCCTAGCGAGCAGTACTTC
-	TRBV24-1	few	TRBJ2-2	CATSDLGILGGSGELFF	TGTGCCACCAGTGACCTCGGGATCCTCGGCGGATCCGGGGAGCTGTTTTTT
TRBD1	TRBV2	-	TRBJ1-2	CASRQGLYGYTF	TGTGCCAGCCGACAGGGCCTATACGGCTACACCTTC
TRBD1	TRBV4-3	many	TRBJ2-1	CASSQGTGIYNEQFF	TGCGCCAGCAGCCAAGGGACAGGAATCTACAATGAGCAGTTCTTC
-	TRBV5-4	-	TRBJ1-1	CASSLFRLIGQSLNENTEAFF	TGTGCCAGCAGCTTGTTTAGGCTGATAGGGCAGAGCCTGAATGAAAACACTGAAGCTTTCTTT
TRBD1	TRBV10-1	-	TRBJ2-7	CASSDSPGTGVGEQYF	TGCGCCAGCAGTGATTCTCCCGGGACAGGGGTCGGCGAGCAGTACTTC
TRBD2	TRBV29-1	many	TRBJ2-7	CSVAPGGSSYEQYF	TGCAGCGTTGCCCCCGGCGGGAGCTCCTACGAGCAGTACTTC
-	TRBV15	once	TRBJ2-5	CATSAAQETQYF	TGTGCCACCAGCGCCGCTCAAGAGACCCAGTACTTC
TRBD1	TRBV6-5	many	TRBJ1-5	CASSSTGTGVYRQPQHF	TGTGCCAGCAGTTCGACCGGGACAGGGGTTTATCGTCAGCCCCAGCATTTT
-	TRBV11-1	few	TRBJ2-7	CASSRPTSTPRASYEQYF	TGTGCCAGCAGCCGACCAACATCCACCCCGAGGGCATCCTACGAGCAGTACTTC
TRBD2	TRBV20-1	few	TRBJ2-1	CSASQLAGAYNEQFF	TGCAGTGCTAGCCAACTAGCGGGAGCCTACAATGAGCAGTTCTTC
-	TRBV3-1	-	TRBJ2-3	CASSQDFVANTQYF	TGTGCCAGCAGCCAAGATTTCGTAGCGAATACGCAGTATTTT
TRBD1	TRBV6-1	-	TRBJ2-2	CASNTGTGGARAIGELFF	TGTGCCAGCAATACCGGGACAGGGGGCGCCCGGGCGATCGGGGAGCTGTTTTTT
-	TRBV20-1	few	TRBJ1-4	CSVGGQGEKLFF	TGCAGTGTCGGAGGACAAGGCGAAAAACTGTTTTTT
-	TRBV12-3/TRBV12-4	-	TRBJ2-5	CASKTDRGSGTQYF	TGTGCCAGCAAGACGGACAGAGGGTCAGGGACCCAGTACTTC
TRBD2	TRBV5-1	few	TRBJ2-1	CASSLFVSGGHNEQFF	TGCGCCAGCAGCTTGTTTGTTAGCGGGGGACACAATGAGCAGTTCTTC
TRBD2	TRBV29-1	-	TRBJ2-5	CSVGGLAVQETQYF	TGCAGCGTTGGGGGACTAGCGGTCCAAGAGACCCAGTACTTC
TRBD2	TRBV5-1	-	TRBJ2-7	CASSLGTSGRIVHEQYF	TGCGCCAGCAGCTTGGGGACTAGCGGGAGAATAGTACACGAGCAGTACTTC
TRBD1	TRBV7-9	-	TRBJ1-4	CAGRGQGEEKLFF	TGTGCCGGAAGAGGACAGGGGGAGGAAAAACTGTTTTTT
-	TRBV6-2/TRBV6-3	-	TRBJ2-7	CASSYRASYEQYF	TGTGCCAGCAGTTACCGGGCTTCCTACGAGCAGTACTTC
-	TRBV4-1	few	TRBJ2-1	CASRIRDTTSYNEQFF	TGCGCCAGCAGGATCCGGGACACCACCTCCTACAATGAGCAGTTCTTC
-	TRBV20-1	many	TRBJ2-2	CSARLTSVTGELFF	TGCAGTGCTAGACTTACTAGTGTGACCGGGGAGCTGTTTTTT
-	TRBV27	-	TRBJ2-5	CASSRGDSQETQYF	TGTGCCAGCAGTCGCGGGGACAGCCAAGAGACCCAGTACTTC
TRBD2	TRBV11-2	-	TRBJ2-5	CASRKLAEGETQYF	TGTGCCAGCAGGAAGCTAGCGGAAGGGGAGACCCAGTACTTC
-	TRBV21-1	-	TRBJ2-5	CASSTGFEREQETQYF	TGTGCCAGCAGCACGGGGTTCGAAAGGGAACAAGAGACCCAGTACTTC
-	TRBV7-9	-	TRBJ2-5	CASSLALSVGETQYF	TGTGCCAGCAGCTTAGCGCTAAGTGTCGGGGAGACCCAGTACTTC
TRBD2	TRBV7-9	many	TRBJ2-1	CASSLLAGTPSGEQFF	TGTGCCAGCAGCCTGTTAGCGGGAACCCCCTCGGGTGAGCAGTTCTTC
TRBD1	TRBV28	few	TRBJ2-7	CASSSSGGTRYEQYF	TGTGCCAGCAGTTCCTCAGGGGGAACTAGATACGAGCAGTACTTC
-	TRBV13	few	TRBJ1-1	CASSLGGFRAEAFF	TGTGCCAGCAGCTTGGGGGGATTCAGGGCTGAAGCTTTCTTT
-	TRBV25-1	few	TRBJ1-5	CASSRVGGETQHF	TGTGCCAGCAGTCGGGTAGGGGGTGAGACCCAGCATTTT
-	TRBV2	-	TRBJ2-5	CASRPRRAETQYF	TGTGCCAGCAGGCCGAGGAGGGCAGAGACCCAGTACTTC
-	TRBV21-1	-	TRBJ2-7	CASSTIAGCYEQYF	TGTGCCAGCAGCACTATAGCGGGATGCTACGAGCAGTACTTC
-	TRBV2	few	TRBJ1-1	CASSVEGVGTEAFF	TGTGCCAGCAGTGTCGAGGGGGTCGGCACTGAAGCTTTCTTT
-	TRBV6-1	-	TRBJ1-4	CASSPGGNEKLFF	TGTGCCAGCAGCCCGGGGGGGAATGAAAAACTGTTTTTT
TRBD2	TRBV4-2	few	TRBJ2-2	CASSPLGLAGNTGELFF	TGTGCCAGCAGCCCCCTAGGACTAGCGGGAAACACCGGGGAGCTGTTTTTT
-	TRBV7-6	few	TRBJ1-3	CASSLAPAASGNTIYF	TGTGCCAGCAGCTTAGCGCCTGCAGCTTCTGGAAACACCATATATTTT
-	TRBV20-1	many	TRBJ2-7	CSARAQVSYEQYF	TGCAGTGCTAGGGCGCAAGTATCCTACGAGCAGTACTTC
TRBD2	TRBV28	-	TRBJ2-7	CASSPPGTSSYEQYF	TGTGCCAGCAGTCCCCCCGGGACTAGCTCCTACGAGCAGTACTTC
TRBD2	TRBV28	many	TRBJ2-7	CASSPFLGRALTYEQYF	TGTGCCAGCAGTCCCTTCCTTGGGAGGGCACTTACCTACGAGCAGTACTTC
TRBD1	TRBV25-1	many	TRBJ2-7	CASARDSFSYEQYF	TGTGCCAGCGCCCGGGACAGCTTCTCCTACGAGCAGTACTTC
TRBD1	TRBV20-1	many	TRBJ2-3	CSARDAGQGLDTQYF	TGCAGTGCTAGAGATGCCGGACAGGGGCTAGATACGCAGTATTTT
TRBD2	TRBV5-5	few	TRBJ2-3	CASSVRLADNTDTQYF	TGTGCCAGCAGCGTCAGACTAGCGGACAACACAGATACGCAGTATTTT
-	TRBV15	many	TRBJ2-7	CATSTKADTYEQYF	TGTGCCACCAGCACCAAAGCGGATACCTACGAGCAGTACTTC
-	TRBV10-3	many	TRBJ2-7	CAISESLDEQYF	TGTGCCATCAGTGAGTCTCTGGACGAGCAGTACTTC